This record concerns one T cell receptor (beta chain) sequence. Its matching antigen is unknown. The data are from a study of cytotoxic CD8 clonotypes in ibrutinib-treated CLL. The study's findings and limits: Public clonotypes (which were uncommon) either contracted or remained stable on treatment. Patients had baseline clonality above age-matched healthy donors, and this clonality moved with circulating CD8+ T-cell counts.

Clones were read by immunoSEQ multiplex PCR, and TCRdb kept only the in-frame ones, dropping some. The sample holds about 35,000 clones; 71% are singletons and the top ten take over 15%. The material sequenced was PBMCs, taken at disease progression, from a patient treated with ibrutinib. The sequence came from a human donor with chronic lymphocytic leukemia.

CDR3 in amino acids: CASSLRPGLQGTGELFF. In nucleotides, the CDR3 is TGTGCCAGCAGCTTACGCCCGGGGCTTCAGGGCACCGGGGAGCTGTTTTTT. The chain combines TRBV7-9 with TRBJ2-2; D could derive from TRBD1 or TRBD2 (5 bases each). Germline V gives CDR1 SEHNR, CDR2 FQNEAQ (reference sequence). CDR3 length: 17 amino acids. Deletions cut 2 bases from V and 4 bases from J, with 17 bases between.